This T cell receptor beta chain was documented in a study of beta chain features in type 1 diabetes. This CDR3 is 14 amino acids long. CDR1 LNHDA and CDR2 SQIVND come from the germline V gene (reference sequence). V shed 3 bases, J shed 8 bases, and the junction held 5 bases outside the gene matches. Sequencing targeted expressed TCRB transcripts, as all isolated RNA had been reverse transcribed. The data were produced by immunoSEQ multiplex PCR, yet TCRdb's version contains in-frame clones alone and is incomplete. Of some 150,000 clones in the sample, about 51% are singletons; the top ten hold 0.4% to 0.5%.

This chain joins TRBV19 and TRBJ2-4; 9 bases agree with TRBD1. The sequenced material came from Tregs from blood. The sequence came from a man younger than 35 in good health. CDR3 amino acids: CASSIRRQGDIQYF. CDR3 DNA sequence: TGTGCCAGTAGTATTCGAAGACAGGGGGACATTCAGTACTTC. Full variable domain (outside the CDR3, taken from reference TRBV19 and TRBJ2-4): DGGITQSPKYLFRKEGQNVTLSCEQNLNHDAMYWYRQDPGQGLRLIYYSQIVNDFQKGDIAEGYSVSREKKESFPLTVTSAQKNPTAFYLCASSIRRQGDIQYFGAGTRLSVL.